This entry lists 6 T cell receptor beta chains sequenced from one sample in a study of technical replicates of blood from a few donors. Measured with immunoSEQ multiplex PCR; TCRdb has only the in-frame clones, and not every one. The table has 60,000 to 65,000 clones, approximately 86% seen once. The sequencing input was PBMCs. The receptors come from a human donor in good health. Some clones in this sample may be carry-over from other donors' samples.

This chain connects TRBV13 to TRBJ2-1; TRBD1 agrees at 10 bases. Germline CDR1 reads PRHDT; CDR2 reads FYEKMQ (reference sequence). The J segment lost 14 bases and the V segment lost 4 bases, leaving 8 bases of the junction unmatched. CDR3 length equals 13 residues. This CDR3 reads CASSWERQGAEFF. The CDR3 region has the DNA TGTGCCAGCAGCTGGGAGAGACAGGGGGCTGAGTTCTTC.

The chain employs TRBV4-3 and TRBJ1-3; 9 bases line up with TRBD1. Germline V CDR1 and CDR2: LGHNA, YSLEER. J lost 0 bases, V lost 3 bases, and 9 bases had no gene match. CDR3 length equals 18 residues. The CDR3 DNA follows: TGCGCCAGCAGCCACCCGGGACAGGGCCGGAGCTCTGGAAACACCATATATTTT. This sequence encodes CASSHPGQGRSSGNTIYF.

The genes are TRBV2 and TRBJ2-7; 9 bases agree with TRBD2. Germline V CDR1 and CDR2: SNHLY, FYNNEI. V shed 8 bases and J 4 bases; nucleotides not matched to a gene: 9. The length of the CDR3 is 14 residues. CDR3 protein: CASAVLAGPYEQYF. The CDR3 nucleotides are TGTGCCAGCGCCGTTCTAGCGGGACCGTACGAGCAGTACTTC.

CDR3 sequence reads: CASSIVGSLKETQYF. The CDR3 DNA sequence: TGTGCCAGTAGTATAGTAGGGAGCTTAAAAGAGACCCAGTACTTC. The chain combines TRBV19 with TRBJ2-5; D possibly corresponds to TRBD2 (5 bases). The CDR3 consists of 15 residues. Trimming removed 1 base at V and 3 bases at J, with 12 bases between. Germline V lookup: CDR1 LNHDA, CDR2 SQIVND (reference sequence).

The rearrangement uses TRBV21-1 and TRBJ2-5; the listed D gene, TRBD2, was not tested against the DNA. TRBV21-1 is shown as a pseudogene. The CDR3 has 14 amino acids. The CDR3 DNA follows: TGTGCCACCCTGCGTTATGCGGGGGTTGAGACCCAGTACTTC. It yields the protein CATLRYAGVETQYF.

The CDR3 DNA is TGTGCCAGCAGCTTCCGGGACAGATTCTCTGGGGCCAACGTCCTGACTTTC. Translating it yields CASSFRDRFSGANVLTF. The chain uses TRBV9 and TRBJ2-6; TRBD1 matches at 7 bases. Trimming took 4 bases from V and 0 from J; bases not matched to a gene: 7. Germline V gene lookup returns CDR1 SGDLS and CDR2 YYNGEE. This CDR3 is 17 amino acids long.